The 6 T cell receptor beta chains reported below all come from one sample, sequenced in a study of cytomegalovirus exposure and HLA in healthy donors. 13 Jbeta primers and 60 Vbeta primers were used for the PCR. Clones were sequenced by immunoSEQ multiplex PCR, and TCRdb holds only the in-frame ones, with some missing. This sample's table has some 80,000 clones. Sequencing was done on a sample of PBMCs. The receptors originated from a man over 45 in good health and CMV-seropositive.

This sequence joins TRBV7-2 and TRBJ1-3; maybe TRBD2 (6 bases). The J call is uncertain, as TRBJ2-2 better fits the DNA end. Per the germline V gene, CDR1 is SGHTA and CDR2 is FQGNSA. This CDR3 contains 13 residues. The CDR3 region has the DNA TGTGCCAGCAGCTCACAGAGGACTAGGGAGCTGTTTTTT. Its protein product is CASSSQRTRELFF.

V is TRBV25-1 and J is TRBJ1-2, with no clear D. CDR1 and CDR2 (germline): MGHDK, SYGVNS. The CDR3 consists of 11 residues. The V and J ends lost 4 bases and 4 bases respectively, with 4 bases between them. In nucleotides, the CDR3 is TGTGCCAGCAGTGTAGCCTATGGCTACACCTTC. This translates into CASSVAYGYTF.

The V and J genes are TRBV6-1 and TRBJ1-6; no firm D call. The CDR3 extends over 15 amino acids. V was trimmed by 1 base and J by 10 bases, leaving 14 bases between them. Germline CDR1 is MNHNS and CDR2 is SASEGT. CDR3 loop: CASSEGALAGSPLHF. The CDR3 region has the DNA TGTGCCAGCAGTGAAGGGGCGCTAGCGGGGTCACCCCTCCACTTT.

CDR3 nucleotide sequence: TGTGCCTGGAGTCAGGGCAGGGGGCTTGAAGCTTTCTTT. Its translation is CAWSQGRGLEAFF. The V call is TRBV30, the J call TRBJ1-1, with TRBD1 identical over 8 bases. Germline V gene sequence: CDR1 GTSNPN, CDR2 SVGIG (reference sequence). The ends lost 2 bases at V and 7 bases at J; junction bases unmatched: 6. This CDR3 is 13 amino acids long.

The chain carries TRBV4-1 and TRBJ1-2, with D possibly TRBD1 on 5 matching bases. V was pared by 9 bases and J by 4 bases, with 18 bases between. This CDR3 is 14 amino acids long. Looked up from germline, CDR1 is MGHRA and CDR2 is YSYEKL. The CDR3 spells CASAGLSHIYGYTF. The CDR3 DNA follows: TGCGCCAGTGCGGGGCTTTCTCACATCTATGGCTACACCTTC.

The chain uses TRBV7-6 and TRBJ2-7; 8 nucleotides line up with TRBD2. The CDR3 spans 18 residues. Unmatched junction bases numbered 17, after V lost 4 bases and J lost 3 bases. CDR1 is SGHVS and CDR2 is FNYEAQ in the germline V gene. In nucleotides, the CDR3 is TGTGCCAGCAGCTCCTCCGAGAGTAGCGGGGACTTTGACTACGAGCAGTACTTC. It is translated as CASSSSESSGDFDYEQYF.